The sequence of this T cell receptor (beta chain) was determined in a study of PD-1 blockade in mismatch repair-deficient tumors. The germline V gene has CDR1 SGHRS and CDR2 YFSETQ. The ends were cut back, 0 bases at V and 6 bases at J, with 12 bases in the middle. The CDR3 loop spans 14 amino acids. Measured with immunoSEQ multiplex PCR; TCRdb has only the in-frame clones, and not every one. The data show 100,000 or so clones, over 65% seen once. This clone came up once. This TCR came from an adult with mismatch repair-deficient cancer. The sequencing used peripheral blood, collected approximately 35 weeks after starting pembrolizumab. The chain employs TRBV5-1 and TRBJ2-5, with D uncertain. The CDR3 nucleotides read TGCGCCAGCAGCTTGGTGGGTGGGGAACAGACCCAGTACTTC. This gives the protein CASSLVGGEQTQYF.